The next 32 T cell receptor beta chains were all read from a single sample in a study of T cell repertoires in cytomegalovirus infection. From the reads, TCRdb called clonotypes with MiXCR, one entry per CDR3 protein. This sample has under 800,000 distinct CDR3 sequences; 20% to 30% occur once, and the top ten carry 6.5% to 10%. Specimen: CD8+ T cells from PBMCs. The receptors originated from a human donor in good health (CMV status not recorded). Some clones in this sample may be carry-over from other donors' samples.

This clonotype was counted many times. The J gene is TRBJ2-3, the V gene TRBV7-6; maybe TRBD1 (6 bases). The germline V gene has CDR1 SGHVS and CDR2 FNYEAQ. The CDR3 runs 15 residues. With 5 bases removed from V and 4 bases from J, the gap between germline ends came to 16 bases. CDR3 nucleotide sequence: TGTGCCAGCAGCACAACCCACAGGGTTGCAGATACGCAGTATTTT. Residues: CASSTTHRVADTQYF.

The V call is TRBV20-1, the J call TRBJ1-1; weak D call: TRBD1 (5 bases). Between the trimmed V and J ends, which lost 4 bases and 4 bases, there was a span of 13 bases. The CDR3 is made up of 13 amino acids. CDR1 and CDR2 (germline): DFQATT, SNEGSKA (reference sequence). CDR3 in DNA: TGCAGTGCTACGCGAAGCAGGGCCACTGAAGCTTTCTTT. Protein: CSATRSRATEAFF.

V gene TRBV6-6 combines with J gene TRBJ2-2, with 7 bases matching TRBD2. With V trimmed by 9 bases and J by 2 bases, 6 bases remained unmatched. The length of the CDR3 is 14 residues. Germline CDR1 is MNHNY and CDR2 is SVGAGI (reference sequence). The CDR3 reads CASRLAPNTGELFF. As DNA, the CDR3 is TGTGCCAGTCGACTAGCCCCAAACACCGGGGAGCTGTTTTTT.

The chain recombines TRBV28 with TRBJ1-5; no clear D. V was clipped by 3 bases and J by 2 bases, with 17 bases between them. The CDR3 runs to 17 residues. Germline V gives CDR1 MDHEN, CDR2 SYDVKM. The CDR3 here is CASSLARGRQRNQPQHF. The CDR3 DNA follows: TGTGCCAGCAGTTTGGCCCGGGGTAGGCAACGCAATCAGCCCCAGCATTTT.

DNA for the CDR3: TGCAGTGCTAGAGATCTTGGCTTCTCTGGAAACACCATATATTTT. It specifies CSARDLGFSGNTIYF. The chain has TRBV20-1 and TRBJ1-3; D call uncertain. V lost 0 bases to trimming and J lost 0 bases, with 9 bases between them. The germline V gene has CDR1 DFQATT and CDR2 SNEGSKA (reference sequence). The CDR3 is made up of 15 amino acids.

This clonotype was seen ten or more times. The chain couples TRBV6-5 to TRBJ2-2; D gene ambiguous. The V gene's germline CDR1 is MNHEY and CDR2 SVGAGI. The CDR3 is 15 amino acids. Between the trimmed V and J ends, which lost 1 base and 1 base, there was a span of 7 bases. The CDR3 DNA reads as TGTGCCAGCAGTTACTACTACAGGAACACCGGGGAGCTGTTTTTT. Protein sequence: CASSYYYRNTGELFF.

This clonotype was picked up a small number of times. The chain links TRBV7-9 to TRBJ2-7, with a possible D match to TRBD2 (5 bases). The CDR3 runs to 13 residues. The germline V gene has CDR1 SEHNR and CDR2 FQNEAQ (reference sequence). Trimming cost V 8 bases and J 0 bases, with 11 bases left between them. The CDR3 coding sequence is TGTGCCAGCCGTGAGGGTTACTCCTACGAGCAGTACTTC. This codes for CASREGYSYEQYF.

This clonotype occurred a few times. The rearrangement joins TRBV11-2 to TRBJ2-1; 7 bases line up with TRBD1. The CDR3 has 13 amino acids. Germline trimming cut 7 bases from V and 9 bases from J; bases unmatched to any gene: 9. Germline V gene lookup returns CDR1 SGHAT and CDR2 FQNNGV. CDR3 residues: CASIPLGGLEQFF. CDR3 sequence (DNA): TGTGCCAGCATCCCTCTAGGGGGCCTTGAGCAGTTCTTC.

This clonotype was seen more than once but under ten times. The J gene is TRBJ2-3, the V gene TRBV6-2 or TRBV6-3; D perhaps matches TRBD1 (6 bases). This CDR3 has 13 residues. Germline loops: CDR1 MNHEY, CDR2 SVGEGT. Trimming pared 7 bases from V and 2 bases from J, leaving 10 bases between. This chain's CDR3 is CASTWTATDTQYF. The CDR3 DNA follows: TGTGCCAGCACCTGGACAGCCACAGATACGCAGTATTTT.

This clonotype was seen only a few times. This chain links TRBV7-9 with TRBJ1-2; possibly TRBD1 for D (6 bases). The germline CDR1 and CDR2 sequences are SEHNR and FQNEAQ (reference sequence). The germline V and J ends were trimmed by 5 bases and 8 bases, with 18 bases remaining between them. The CDR3 contains 14 residues. CDR3 sequence (DNA): TGTGCCAGCAGCCCACCACAGGGTTTGAAGGGCTACACCTTC. Its protein is CASSPPQGLKGYTF. The whole variable domain, filled in from reference TRBV7-9 and TRBJ1-2, reads DTGVSQNPRHKITKRGQNVTFRCDPISEHNRLYWYRQTLGQGPEFLTYFQNEAQLEKSRLLSDRFSAERPKGSFSTLEIQRTEQGDSAMYLCASSPPQGLKGYTFGSGTRLTVV.

This clonotype was picked up a small number of times. The V and J genes are TRBV14 and TRBJ2-3; 8 bases map to TRBD2. The ends lost 6 bases at V and 12 bases at J; junction bases unmatched: 8. In germline, CDR1 is SGHDN, CDR2 FVKESK. The CDR3 contains 12 residues. CDR3 DNA sequence: TGTGCCAGCAGGCAGGACGGGGGGGACCAGTATTTT. This encodes CASRQDGGDQYF.

This clonotype showed up just a few times. This sequence joins TRBV7-9 and TRBJ2-5, with no clear D. Trimming pared 4 bases from V and 3 bases from J, leaving 15 bases between. The CDR3 is 15 residues long. Germline CDR1 SEHNR, CDR2 FQNEAQ (reference sequence). The CDR3 reads CASSYPSLEEETQYF. CDR3 nucleotides: TGTGCCAGCAGCTATCCCTCCCTAGAAGAAGAGACCCAGTACTTC.

Only a few counts were recorded for this clonotype. V usage is TRBV14 and J usage is TRBJ2-1, with TRBD2 identical over 11 bases. The ends lost 4 bases at V and 6 bases at J; junction bases unmatched: 5. This CDR3 is 15 amino acids long. CDR1 SGHDN and CDR2 FVKESK come from the germline V gene. The CDR3 loop is CASSPRLAGINEQFF. The CDR3 DNA sequence: TGTGCCAGCAGCCCTAGACTAGCGGGGATCAATGAGCAGTTCTTC.

The gene calls are TRBV6-2 or TRBV6-3 and TRBJ2-7; TRBD2 agrees at 10 bases. The CDR3 is 14 residues long. Per germline, CDR1 MNHEY and CDR2 SVGEGT. V lost 10 bases to trimming and J lost 0 bases; unmatched junction nucleotides: 6. The CDR3, as DNA: TGTGCCACCGGGAGACTAGCGGGCTCCTACGAGCAGTACGTC. Protein product: CATGRLAGSYEQYV.

This clonotype was counted a few times. The chain links TRBV2 to TRBJ2-2; TRBD1 aligns across 9 bases. The V and J ends lost 6 bases and 0 bases, in that order; junction bases with no gene match: 8. CDR1 is SNHLY and CDR2 is FYNNEI in the germline V gene. The length of the CDR3 is 17 residues. The CDR3 DNA sequence: TGTGCCAGCAGATTCGACAGGGGGGCTTCGAACACCGGGGAGCTGTTTTTT. The encoded protein is CASRFDRGASNTGELFF.

This chain links TRBV2 with TRBJ2-1, with no clear D. CDR1 SNHLY and CDR2 FYNNEI come from the germline V gene. The CDR3 covers 13 residues. V was shortened by 4 bases and J by 4 bases, with 8 bases between the two germline ends. The CDR3 loop reads CASSGTTYNEQFF. CDR3 in DNA: TGTGCCAGCAGTGGGACCACATACAATGAGCAGTTCTTC.

The sample holds a few counts of this clonotype. The chain combines TRBV6-2 or TRBV6-3 with TRBJ1-6; D unclear. Germline loops: CDR1 MNHEY, CDR2 SVGEGT. Trimming shortened V by 0 bases and J by 11 bases, and 17 bases separated the two germline ends. The length of the CDR3 is 16 residues. CDR3 region: CASSYSEYTEAAPLHF. The CDR3 nucleotides read TGTGCCAGCAGTTACTCGGAGTATACTGAGGCGGCACCCCTCCACTTT.

The V gene is TRBV5-5, the J gene TRBJ1-2; 8 bases align to TRBD1. CDR3 length: 14 residues. The J segment lost 4 bases and the V segment lost 4 bases, leaving 6 bases of the junction unmatched. The germline gives CDR1 SGHKS, CDR2 YYEKEE (reference sequence). The CDR3 loop reads CASSPQGDPYGYTF. DNA for the CDR3: TGTGCCAGCAGCCCACAGGGGGACCCCTATGGCTACACCTTC. The variable domain in full, completed from reference TRBV5-5 and TRBJ1-2, reads DAGVTQSPTHLIKTRGQQVTLRCSPISGHKSVSWYQQVLGQGPQFIFQYYEKEERGRGNFPDRFSARQFPNYSSELNVNALLLGDSALYLCASSPQGDPYGYTFGSGTRLTVV.

In this sample, this clonotype turned up a few times. The chain links TRBV28 to TRBJ2-5; D may correspond to TRBD1 or TRBD2 (6 bases each). V gave up 3 bases and J gave up 5 bases, with 13 bases separating them. The CDR3 totals 14 residues. CDR1 and CDR2 from the germline V gene are MDHEN and SYDVKM. In DNA, the CDR3 is TGTGCCAGCAGTTTTGAGGGGGGCCCCGAGACCCAGTACTTC. Encoded protein: CASSFEGGPETQYF. Complete variable domain (other parts from reference TRBV28 and TRBJ2-5): DVKVTQSSRYLVKRTGEKVFLECVQDMDHENMFWYRQDPGLGLRLIYFSYDVKMKEKGDIPEGYSVSREKKERFSLILESASTNQTSMYLCASSFEGGPETQYFGPGTRLLVL.

This clonotype came up many times. The chain links TRBV20-1 to TRBJ2-7; the D gene is possibly TRBD2 (6 bases). Germline V gene sequence: CDR1 DFQATT, CDR2 SNEGSKA (reference sequence). There are 14 residues in the CDR3. Trimming stripped 5 bases from V and 6 bases from J, with 20 bases between. The CDR3 DNA is TGCAGTGCTGCCCCCTGGCGGTTCGGGGGCGAGCAGTACGTC. Protein: CSAAPWRFGGEQYV.

The V call is TRBV29-1, the J call TRBJ1-5; TRBD1 is a possible D gene (5 bases). The CDR3 loop spans 12 amino acids. Trimming took off 4 bases at V and 6 bases at J, with 10 bases between the two ends. The germline gives CDR1 SQVTM, CDR2 ANQGSEA. The CDR3 protein is CSVVQGGQPQHF. The CDR3 nucleotides read TGCAGCGTTGTTCAGGGCGGTCAGCCCCAGCATTTT.

The sample holds many counts of this clonotype. The chain joins TRBV7-9 to TRBJ2-4; D uncertain. Trimming shortened V by 1 base and J by 0 bases, and 7 bases separated the two germline ends. Germline V gene sequence: CDR1 SEHNR, CDR2 FQNEAQ (reference sequence). The CDR3 is 15 residues long. CDR3 DNA sequence: TGTGCCAGCAGCTTAGAACGACTAGCCAAAAACATTCAGTACTTC. Translating it yields CASSLERLAKNIQYF.

V gene TRBV25-1 combines with J gene TRBJ2-7; D is perhaps TRBD1 (6 bases). V was clipped by 10 bases and J by 3 bases, with 16 bases between them. Per germline, CDR1 MGHDK and CDR2 SYGVNS. There are 13 residues in the CDR3. Here the CDR3 DNA reads TGTGCCACTTCCCGGGCAGGGGACTACGAGCAGTACTTC. Its translation is CATSRAGDYEQYF.

The chain has TRBV12-5 and TRBJ1-2; TRBD1 agrees at 11 bases. The CDR3 is made up of 15 amino acids. In germline, CDR1 is LGHNT, CDR2 FRNRAP. Trimming at V came to 5 bases and at J to 8 bases, leaving 10 bases not matched to a gene. Here the CDR3 reads CASGLGQGATGGYTF. CDR3 bases: TGTGCTAGTGGTCTCGGACAGGGGGCCACTGGAGGCTACACCTTC.

This clonotype was seen repeatedly, ten times or more. The chain has TRBV6-1 and TRBJ2-7, with a weak D call TRBD2 (6 bases). Germline CDR1 reads MNHNS; CDR2 reads SASEGT. Trimming removed 6 bases from V and 4 bases from J, with 19 bases in between. The CDR3 has 15 amino acids. Here the CDR3 reads CASSFGGEVLYEQYF. CDR3 nucleotide sequence: TGTGCCAGCAGCTTCGGGGGTGAAGTTTTGTACGAGCAGTACTTC.

This clonotype was seen ten or more times. The chain recombines TRBV4-1 with TRBJ1-1, with 7 bases aligning to TRBD1. V shed 5 bases, J shed 1 base, and the junction held 4 bases outside the gene matches. The germline V gene has CDR1 MGHRA and CDR2 YSYEKL. This CDR3 has 14 amino acids. The CDR3 nucleotides are TGCGCCAGCAGCTGGGGACAGCCGAACACTGAAGCTTTCTTT. Translating it yields CASSWGQPNTEAFF.

As concerns this clonotype: A much larger clone differs from this one at a single base, so this may be a read error. The CDR3 sequence is CANSTGTGGSNTEAFF. CDR3 DNA: TGTGCCAACAGCACCGGGACAGGGGGCAGTAACACTGAAGCTTTCTTT. The chain recombines TRBV7-6 with TRBJ1-1; TRBD1 matches 12 bases. Germline assignment: CDR1 SGHVS and CDR2 FNYEAQ. The CDR3 loop spans 16 amino acids.

This clonotype was counted only a few times. The genes are TRBV28 and TRBJ2-1; 7 nucleotides match TRBD1. From germline, CDR1 is MDHEN and CDR2 SYDVKM. CDR3 length equals 14 residues. Trimming cost V 6 bases and J 6 bases; bases outside gene matches: 8. CDR3: CASRRTGGLNEQFF. In nucleotides, the CDR3 is TGTGCCAGCAGGAGGACAGGAGGACTCAATGAGCAGTTCTTC.

Notes on this clonotype: This could be a read error, since a much larger clone is one nucleotide away. In nucleotides, the CDR3 is TGTGCCAACAGCACCAGACTAGCGCCCGGGGAGCTGTTTTTT. This translates into CANSTRLAPGELFF. This chain joins TRBV7-2 and TRBJ2-2, with TRBD2 identical over 8 bases. The CDR3 consists of 14 residues. Germline V gene sequence: CDR1 SGHTA, CDR2 FQGNSA.

In its sample, this clonotype was seen a few times. The J gene is TRBJ1-1, the V gene TRBV19, with no clear D. Between the trimmed V and J ends, which lost 2 bases and 2 bases, there was a span of 6 bases. The germline V gene has CDR1 LNHDA and CDR2 SQIVND (reference sequence). CDR3 length: 13 amino acids. The DNA for the CDR3 is TGTGCCAGTAGTATATCCACCAACACTGAAGCTTTCTTT. This translates into CASSISTNTEAFF.

Comments on this clonotype: Just one base apart from a much larger clone, this may be a read error. The chain uses TRBV12-3 or TRBV12-4 and TRBJ2-3, with 10 bases lining up with TRBD1. CDR3 size: 14 residues. CDR3 sequence reads: CVSTGTGVLDTQYF. The CDR3 nucleotides are TGTGTCAGCACCGGGACAGGGGTATTAGATACGCAGTATTTT.

As regards this clonotype: A junction end diverges from the germline sequence, so it may reflect a read error. This chain links TRBV28 with TRBJ2-1; no reliable D call. CDR1 MDHEN and CDR2 SYDVKM come from the germline V gene. This CDR3 is 15 amino acids long. CDR3 nucleotides: TGTGTCAGCACTAAAACTGGAGCGTCCTACAATGAGCAGTTCTTC. Protein product: CVSTKTGASYNEQFF.